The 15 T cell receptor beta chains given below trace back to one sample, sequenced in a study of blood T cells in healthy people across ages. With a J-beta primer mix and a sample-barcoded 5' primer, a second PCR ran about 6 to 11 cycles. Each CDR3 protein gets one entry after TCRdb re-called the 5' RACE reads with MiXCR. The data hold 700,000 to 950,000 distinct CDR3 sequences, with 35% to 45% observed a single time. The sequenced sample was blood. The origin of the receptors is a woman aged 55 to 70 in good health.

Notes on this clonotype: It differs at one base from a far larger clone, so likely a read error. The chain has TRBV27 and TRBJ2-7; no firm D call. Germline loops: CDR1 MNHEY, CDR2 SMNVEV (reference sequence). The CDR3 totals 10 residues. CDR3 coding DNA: TGTGCCAGCAGCTCCTGCGAGCAGTACTTC. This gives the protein CASSSCEQYF.

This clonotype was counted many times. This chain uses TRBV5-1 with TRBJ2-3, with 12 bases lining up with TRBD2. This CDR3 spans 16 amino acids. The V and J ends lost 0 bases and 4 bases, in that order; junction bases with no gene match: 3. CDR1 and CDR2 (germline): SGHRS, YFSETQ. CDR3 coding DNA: TGCGCCAGCAGCTTGGGACTAGCGGGGGAGTCAGATACGCAGTATTTT. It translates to CASSLGLAGESDTQYF.

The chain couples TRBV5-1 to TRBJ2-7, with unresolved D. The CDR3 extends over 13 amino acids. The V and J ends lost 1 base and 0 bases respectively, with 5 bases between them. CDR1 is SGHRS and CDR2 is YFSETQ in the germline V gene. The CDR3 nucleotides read TGCGCCAGCAGCTTGCCAGTCTCCTACGAGCAGTACTTC. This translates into CASSLPVSYEQYF.

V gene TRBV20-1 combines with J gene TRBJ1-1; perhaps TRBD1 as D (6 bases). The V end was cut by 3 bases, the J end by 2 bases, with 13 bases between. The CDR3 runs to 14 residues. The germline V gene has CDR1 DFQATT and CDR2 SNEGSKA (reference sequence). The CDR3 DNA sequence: TGCAGTGCTAGGTACTGGGGACAAAACACTGAAGCTTTCTTT. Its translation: CSARYWGQNTEAFF.

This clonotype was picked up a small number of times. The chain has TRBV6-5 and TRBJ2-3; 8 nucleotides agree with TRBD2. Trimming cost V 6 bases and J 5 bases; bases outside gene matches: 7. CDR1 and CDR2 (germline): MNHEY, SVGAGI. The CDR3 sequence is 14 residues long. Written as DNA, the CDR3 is TGTGCCAGCAGGATTAGCGGGGCGGAAGATACGCAGTATTTT. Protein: CASRISGAEDTQYF.

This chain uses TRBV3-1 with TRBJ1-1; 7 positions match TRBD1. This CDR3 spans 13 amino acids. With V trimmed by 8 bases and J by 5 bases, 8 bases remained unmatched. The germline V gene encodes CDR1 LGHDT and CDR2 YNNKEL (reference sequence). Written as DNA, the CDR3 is TGTGCCAGCGGAGTACAGGGGTCGACTGAAGCTTTCTTT. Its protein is CASGVQGSTEAFF.

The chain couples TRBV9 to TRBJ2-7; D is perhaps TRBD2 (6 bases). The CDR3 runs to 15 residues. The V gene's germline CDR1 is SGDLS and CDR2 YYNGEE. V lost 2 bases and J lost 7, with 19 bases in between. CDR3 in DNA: TGTGCCAGCAGCGTGGGCGGGACCGCCTACAATGAGCAGTACTTC. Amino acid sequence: CASSVGGTAYNEQYF.

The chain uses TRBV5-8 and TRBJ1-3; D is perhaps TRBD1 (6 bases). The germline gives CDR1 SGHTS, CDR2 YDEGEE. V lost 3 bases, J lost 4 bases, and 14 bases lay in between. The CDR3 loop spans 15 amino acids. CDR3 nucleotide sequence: TGTGCCAGCAGCTCGCCCCGGGGGGCCGGAAACACCATATATTTT. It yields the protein CASSSPRGAGNTIYF.

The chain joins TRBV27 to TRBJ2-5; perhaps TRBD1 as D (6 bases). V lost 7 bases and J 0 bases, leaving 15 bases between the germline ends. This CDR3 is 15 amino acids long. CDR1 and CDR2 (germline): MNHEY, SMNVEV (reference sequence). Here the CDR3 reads CASKSLGAYQETQYF. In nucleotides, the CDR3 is TGTGCCAGCAAATCGTTGGGGGCGTACCAAGAGACCCAGTACTTC.

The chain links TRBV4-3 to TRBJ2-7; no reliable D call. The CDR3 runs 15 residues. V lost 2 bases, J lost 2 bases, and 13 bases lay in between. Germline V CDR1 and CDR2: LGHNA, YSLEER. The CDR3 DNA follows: TGCGCCAGCAGCCAACGAAAAGGGATTCCCTACGAGCAGTACTTC. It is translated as CASSQRKGIPYEQYF.

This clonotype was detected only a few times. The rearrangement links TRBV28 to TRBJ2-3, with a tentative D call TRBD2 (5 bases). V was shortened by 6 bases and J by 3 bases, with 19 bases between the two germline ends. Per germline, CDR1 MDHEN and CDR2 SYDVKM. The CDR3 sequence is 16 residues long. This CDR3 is CASSPSSGTGTDTQYF. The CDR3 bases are TGTGCCAGCAGCCCTTCAAGCGGAACTGGTACAGATACGCAGTATTTT.

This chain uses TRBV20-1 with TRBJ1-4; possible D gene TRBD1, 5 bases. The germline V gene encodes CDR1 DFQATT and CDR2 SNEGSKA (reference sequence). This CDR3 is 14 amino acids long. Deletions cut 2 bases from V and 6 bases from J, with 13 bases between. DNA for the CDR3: TGCAGTGCTAGATTTTGGGGGGGGGATGAAAAACTGTTTTTT. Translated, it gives CSARFWGGDEKLFF.

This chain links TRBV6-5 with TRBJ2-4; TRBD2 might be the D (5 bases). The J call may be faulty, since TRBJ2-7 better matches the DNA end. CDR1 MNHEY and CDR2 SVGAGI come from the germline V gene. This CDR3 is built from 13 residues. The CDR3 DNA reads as TGTGCCAGCAGTTACGCGGCGGGCGACGAGCAGTACTTC. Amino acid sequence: CASSYAAGDEQYF.

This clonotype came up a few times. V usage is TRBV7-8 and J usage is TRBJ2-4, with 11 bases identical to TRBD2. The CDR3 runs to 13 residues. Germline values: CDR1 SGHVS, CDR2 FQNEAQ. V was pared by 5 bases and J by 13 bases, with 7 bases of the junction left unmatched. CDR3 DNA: TGTGCCAGCAGCATTAGCGGGAGGGGAGAGCAGTACTTC. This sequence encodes CASSISGRGEQYF.

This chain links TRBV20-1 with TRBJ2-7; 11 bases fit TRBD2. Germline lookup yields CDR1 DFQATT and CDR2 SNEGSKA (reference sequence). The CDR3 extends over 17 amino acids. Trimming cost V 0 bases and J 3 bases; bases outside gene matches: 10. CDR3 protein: CSARDDQLAGAIYEQYF. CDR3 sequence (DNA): TGCAGTGCTAGAGATGACCAACTAGCGGGGGCAATCTACGAGCAGTACTTC.